The clone carrying this TCR beta chain was observed a single time. This entry belongs to a study of OX40 agonist ivuxolimab in advanced cancers. The table came from immunoSEQ multiplex PCR; TCRdb's copy has only in-frame clones and leaves some out. The sample consists of 77,000 or so clones, around 85% of them appearing once. Per germline, CDR1 MDHEN and CDR2 SYDVKM. The ends were cut back, 5 bases at V and 4 bases at J, with 9 bases in the middle. The CDR3 extends over 12 amino acids. The chain couples TRBV28 to TRBJ2-7, with D perhaps TRBD1 or TRBD2 (5 bases each). Specimen: CD4+ or CD8+ T cells sorted from blood, collected in a trial of the OX40 agonist ivuxolimab. This receptor was taken from an adult with an advanced solid tumor such as melanoma, head and neck, liver or kidney cancer. CDR3 coding DNA: TGTGCCAGCAGTCCGGGACCTTACGAGCAGTACTTC. It specifies CASSPGPYEQYF.